These 8 T cell receptor beta chains share one sample of origin, sequenced in a study of blood T cell repertoires in COVID-19. Profiling relied on immunoSEQ multiplex PCR, and the TCRdb table lists in-frame clones only, not all of them. The sample yields nearly 350,000 clones, 85% to 90% seen once. The sequenced sample consisted of peripheral blood. The receptors derive from a woman aged 45-60 years with COVID-19, enrolled during active disease.

V usage is TRBV28 and J usage is TRBJ2-6; TRBD2 matches at 7 bases. Germline CDR1 is MDHEN and CDR2 is SYDVKM. After removal of 4 bases from V and 0 bases from J, the junction contained 15 bases not matched to a gene. This CDR3 comprises 20 residues. In nucleotides, the CDR3 is TGTGCCAGCAGTTACCCCGGGAGGAGCGGGGAACTCTCTGGGGCCAACGTCCTGACTTTC. This translates into CASSYPGRSGELSGANVLTF.

This clone was seen a handful of times. This CDR3 reads CASSRRQGGSGANVLTF. The CDR3 DNA is TGTGCCAGCAGTCGCAGACAGGGTGGGTCTGGGGCCAACGTCCTGACTTTC. This chain connects TRBV6-6 to TRBJ2-6, with TRBD1 matching over 7 bases. Germline CDR1 is MNHNY and CDR2 is SVGAGI (reference sequence). J lost 1 base, V lost 5 bases, and 8 bases had no gene match. The CDR3 runs 17 residues.

The rearrangement links TRBV11-2 to TRBJ2-1, with 9 bases fitting TRBD2. Per the germline V gene, CDR1 is SGHAT and CDR2 is FQNNGV. V lost 8 bases to trimming and J lost 4 bases; unmatched junction nucleotides: 9. CDR3 size: 15 residues. Here the CDR3 reads CASLWREGRYNEQFF. DNA of the CDR3: TGTGCCAGCCTTTGGCGGGAGGGCCGATACAATGAGCAGTTCTTC.

CDR3 loop: CASSLSGGQGANTEAFF. CDR3 nucleotides: TGTGCCAGCAGCTTATCGGGCGGACAGGGGGCAAACACTGAAGCTTTCTTT. The chain recombines TRBV7-6 with TRBJ1-1; 11 bases are a match to TRBD1. The V gene end was trimmed by 2 bases and the J gene end by 2 bases; junction bases not matched to a gene: 7. The CDR3 totals 17 residues. Germline V gives CDR1 SGHVS, CDR2 FNYEAQ.

The rearrangement links TRBV27 to TRBJ2-7; TRBD2 matches 12 bases. This CDR3 comprises 20 residues. Germline CDR1 is MNHEY and CDR2 is SMNVEV (reference sequence). Unmatched junction bases numbered 21, after V lost 6 bases and J lost 3 bases. This CDR3 reads CASSSRQPGLAGRSYYEQYF. DNA for the CDR3: TGTGCCAGCAGCAGCCGCCAACCTGGACTAGCGGGACGCTCCTACTACGAGCAGTACTTC.

This clone showed up just once. The V and J genes are TRBV19 and TRBJ2-5, with D possibly matching TRBD1 (7 bases). Trimming left V 4 bases short and J 2 bases short, with 8 bases between. Germline CDR1 and CDR2: LNHDA and SQIVND (reference sequence). The CDR3 length is 13 residues. CDR3 in DNA: TGTGCCAGTAGTACAGGGGGGCAAGAGACCCAGTACTTC. Protein product: CASSTGGQETQYF.

CDR3 loop: CASRPRTGYEQYF. The CDR3 region has the DNA TGCGCCAGCAGACCAAGGACAGGCTACGAGCAGTACTTC. The V call is TRBV23-1, the J call TRBJ2-7, with TRBD1 matching over 7 bases. TRBV23-1 is an open reading frame, and its role is uncertain. V trimming: 6 bases; J trimming: 3 bases; junction bases outside the gene matches: 5. The CDR3 contains 13 residues.

A single count supports this clone. V and J are TRBV2 and TRBJ2-5; 8 bases are a match to TRBD2. The germline V gene has CDR1 SNHLY and CDR2 FYNNEI. Losses at the gene ends were 6 bases for V and 2 bases for J; bases not matched to a gene: 5. The CDR3 spans 14 residues. Here the CDR3 reads CASRFTSGQETQYF. DNA of the CDR3: TGTGCCAGCAGATTCACTAGCGGACAAGAGACCCAGTACTTC.